The clone carrying this TCR beta chain turned up a few times. Its antigen is currently unknown. TCR beta CDR3 sequences were amplified from RNA transcripts. The HTBI primer set was used in a first-round RT-PCR of the TCR CDR3. Each CDR3 protein gets one entry after TCRdb re-called the multiplex PCR reads with MiXCR. The table records about 690,000 distinct CDR3 sequences, roughly 17% of them present only once. The CDR3 spans 17 residues. CDR1 is MNHNS and CDR2 is SASEGT in the germline V gene. Trimming at V came to 7 bases and at J to 2 bases, leaving 11 bases not matched to a gene. The data derive from a study of T cells in Graves' hyperthyroidism and ophthalmopathy. Study conclusions and caveats: Ophthalmopathy, as predicted by the model, came a median roughly 6.8 months after the prediction.

The specimen was blood. The J gene is TRBJ2-2, the V gene TRBV6-1; TRBD2 matches 9 bases. This TCR came from a man between 50 and 59 years old with Graves' hyperthyroidism. The CDR3 spells CASMRGAGGPNTGELFF. The CDR3 DNA follows: TGTGCCAGCATGCGCGGGGCGGGAGGGCCCAACACCGGGGAGCTGTTTTTT.